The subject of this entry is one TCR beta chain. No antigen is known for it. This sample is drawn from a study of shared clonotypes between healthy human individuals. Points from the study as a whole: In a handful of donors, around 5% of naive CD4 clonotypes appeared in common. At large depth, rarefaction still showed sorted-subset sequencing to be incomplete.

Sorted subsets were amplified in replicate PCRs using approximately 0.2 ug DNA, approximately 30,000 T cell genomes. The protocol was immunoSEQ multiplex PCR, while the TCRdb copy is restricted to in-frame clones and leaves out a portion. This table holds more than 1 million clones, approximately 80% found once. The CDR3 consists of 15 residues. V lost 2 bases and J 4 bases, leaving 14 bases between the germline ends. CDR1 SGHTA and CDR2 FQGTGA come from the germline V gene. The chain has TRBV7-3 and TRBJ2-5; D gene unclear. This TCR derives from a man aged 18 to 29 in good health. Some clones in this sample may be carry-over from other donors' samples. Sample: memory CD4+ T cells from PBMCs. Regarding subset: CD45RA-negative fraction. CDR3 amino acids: CASSLQLAGPETQYF. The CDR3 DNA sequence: TGTGCCAGCAGCTTACAGTTGGCTGGCCCAGAGACCCAGTACTTC.